This T cell receptor beta chain originates from a study of blood T cell repertoires in COVID-19. Study-level background: T cells, B-cell-depleted T cells, or PBMCs provided the cDNA or gDNA that served as material.

V gave up 5 bases and J gave up 0 bases; unmatched junction bases: 5. Germline-derived CDR1 and CDR2 are SGHRS and YFSETQ. This CDR3 region has 16 residues. Profiled with immunoSEQ multiplex PCR; TCRdb holds only in-frame clones, not every one. The data contain more than 65,000 clones, around 83% of them singletons. The J gene is TRBJ2-6, the V gene TRBV5-1, with 7 bases lining up with TRBD1. The receptor comes from a man in his forties or fifties with active COVID-19. The sequenced material came from peripheral blood. The chain's CDR3 is CASRNDRASGANVLTF. CDR3 coding DNA: TGCGCCAGCAGAAATGACAGGGCCTCTGGGGCCAACGTCCTGACTTTC.